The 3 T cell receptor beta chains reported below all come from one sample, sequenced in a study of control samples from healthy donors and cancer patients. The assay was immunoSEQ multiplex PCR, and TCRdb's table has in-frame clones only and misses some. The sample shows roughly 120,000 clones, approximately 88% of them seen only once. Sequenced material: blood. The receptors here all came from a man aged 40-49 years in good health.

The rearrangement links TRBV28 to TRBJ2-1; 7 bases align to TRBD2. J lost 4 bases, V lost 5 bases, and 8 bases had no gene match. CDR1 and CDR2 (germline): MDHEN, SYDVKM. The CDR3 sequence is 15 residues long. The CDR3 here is CASSGEGLGYNEQFF. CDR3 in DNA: TGTGCCAGCAGTGGGGAGGGGTTGGGGTACAATGAGCAGTTCTTC.

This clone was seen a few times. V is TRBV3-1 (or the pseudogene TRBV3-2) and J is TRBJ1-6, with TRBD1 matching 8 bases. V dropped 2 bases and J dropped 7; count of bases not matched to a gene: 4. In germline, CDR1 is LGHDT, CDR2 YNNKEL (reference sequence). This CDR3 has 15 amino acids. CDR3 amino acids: CASSQQNRGNSPLHF. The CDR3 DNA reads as TGTGCCAGCAGCCAACAAAACAGGGGGAATTCACCCCTCCACTTT.

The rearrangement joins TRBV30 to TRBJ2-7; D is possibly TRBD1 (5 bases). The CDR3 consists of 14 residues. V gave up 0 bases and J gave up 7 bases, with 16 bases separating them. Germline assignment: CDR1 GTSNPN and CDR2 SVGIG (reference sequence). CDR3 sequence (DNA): TGTGCCTGGAGTGTACTGGCAGGGCAAGGGGAGCAGTACTTC. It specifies CAWSVLAGQGEQYF.